This passage covers 13 T cell receptor beta chains from one sample sequenced in a study of blood T cell repertoires in COVID-19. Some clones are missing from TCRdb's copy, which holds only in-frame ones; the method was immunoSEQ multiplex PCR. The repertoire holds more than 200,000 clones, 80% to 90% seen once, with approximately 4.1% in the top ten. The sample consisted of PBMCs or T cells enriched from blood (not recorded which). The origin of the receptors is a woman aged 25 to 39 who had recovered from COVID-19.

This rearrangement joins TRBV11-2 to TRBJ2-7; D is possibly TRBD2 (6 bases). CDR3 length: 16 residues. Germline lookup yields CDR1 SGHAT and CDR2 FQNNGV. Deletions cut 1 base from V and 4 bases from J, with 17 bases between. The CDR3 coding sequence is TGTGCCAGCAGCTTAGTAGGAGGGATCAGCACTTACGAGCAGTACTTC. It is translated as CASSLVGGISTYEQYF. The variable domain in full, completed from reference TRBV11-2 and TRBJ2-7, reads EAGVAQSPRYKIIEKRQSVAFWCNPISGHATLYWYQQILGQGPKLLIQFQNNGVVDDSQLPKDRFSAERLKGVDSTLKIQPAKLEDSAVYLCASSLVGGISTYEQYFGPGTRLTVT.

This chain uses TRBV27 with TRBJ2-4; D is unresolved. Germline V gives CDR1 MNHEY, CDR2 SMNVEV (reference sequence). The CDR3 is 12 amino acids. V lost 10 bases to trimming and J lost 5 bases, with 12 bases between them. CDR3 nucleotides: TGTGCCATCAGGTCCTTTGAAAACATTCAGTACTTC. This codes for CAIRSFENIQYF.

This chain uses TRBV19 with TRBJ1-2, with D perhaps TRBD1 (6 bases). The germline V and J ends were trimmed by 5 bases and 4 bases, with 32 bases remaining between them. This CDR3 spans 20 amino acids. Germline CDR1 LNHDA, CDR2 SQIVND (reference sequence). CDR3 residues: CASSSPNRAVTLFESYGYTF. The CDR3 DNA reads TGTGCCAGTAGTTCTCCAAACAGGGCAGTAACTCTATTTGAAAGCTATGGCTACACCTTC.

The genes are TRBV27 and TRBJ2-1, with 12 bases matching TRBD1. CDR3 length equals 15 residues. Germline CDR1 MNHEY, CDR2 SMNVEV (reference sequence). The trim removed 5 bases at V and 7 bases at J, leaving 6 bases unmatched. Here the CDR3 reads CASSGGTGGGNEQFF. The CDR3 nucleotides are TGTGCCAGCAGTGGAGGGACAGGGGGCGGGAATGAGCAGTTCTTC.

CDR3 region: CASSLYNRAGELFF. CDR3 nucleotides: TGTGCCAGCAGCCTCTACAACCGGGCCGGGGAGCTGTTTTTT. This chain connects TRBV9 to TRBJ2-2; the D is unclear. The CDR3 runs to 14 residues. Germline V gives CDR1 SGDLS, CDR2 YYNGEE. Trimming removed 4 bases from V and 6 bases from J, with 13 bases in between. The full variable domain, in which reference TRBV9 and TRBJ2-2 provide the parts outside the CDR3, is DSGVTQTPKHLITATGQRVTLRCSPRSGDLSVYWYQQSLDQGLQFLIQYYNGEERAKGNILERFSAQQFPDLHSELNLSSLELGDSALYFCASSLYNRAGELFFGEGSRLTVL.

This clone was observed a single time. This rearrangement joins TRBV28 to TRBJ1-1, with D possibly being TRBD1 (5 bases). CDR3 size: 13 residues. CDR1 and CDR2 (germline): MDHEN, SYDVKM. Trimming shortened V by 7 bases and J by 3 bases, and 12 bases separated the two germline ends. The CDR3 bases are TGTGCCAGCACCCCTGTCAGGGACACTGAAGCTTTCTTT. It is translated as CASTPVRDTEAFF.

This chain joins TRBV19 and TRBJ1-2, with D perhaps TRBD1 (6 bases). The CDR3 consists of 15 residues. V dropped 9 bases and J dropped 1 base, with 18 bases sitting between them. The germline V gene encodes CDR1 LNHDA and CDR2 SQIVND (reference sequence). CDR3 residues: CASATGRGYNYGYTF. CDR3 nucleotides: TGTGCCAGCGCCACAGGGAGGGGCTATAACTATGGCTACACCTTC.

With regard to this clone: The junction differs from germline at one of its ends, possibly a read error. V gene TRBV3-1 (or the pseudogene TRBV3-2) combines with J gene TRBJ2-7; perhaps TRBD2 as D (6 bases). The CDR3 is 13 amino acids. CDR1 and CDR2 (germline): LGHDT, YNNKEL (reference sequence). CDR3 sequence: CASRQAGYYEQYF. The CDR3 DNA reads TGTGCCAGCAGACAAGCGGGTTACTACGAGCAGTACTTC.

The gene calls are TRBV14 and TRBJ1-2; tentative D call: TRBD1 (5 bases). Looked up from germline, CDR1 is SGHDN and CDR2 is FVKESK. This CDR3 has 14 amino acids. Trimming shortened V by 4 bases and J by 5 bases, and 14 bases separated the two germline ends. CDR3 loop: CASSPAGPIYGYTF. CDR3 sequence (DNA): TGTGCCAGCAGCCCGGCAGGGCCCATTTATGGCTACACCTTC.

The V gene is TRBV2, the J gene TRBJ2-1, with a weak D call TRBD1 (5 bases). The CDR3 contains 15 residues. V dropped 6 bases and J dropped 0 bases, with 12 bases sitting between them. The germline V gene has CDR1 SNHLY and CDR2 FYNNEI. The CDR3 region is CASSATASSYNEQFF. As DNA, the CDR3 is TGTGCCAGCAGCGCGACAGCCTCCTCCTACAATGAGCAGTTCTTC.

J is TRBJ1-3 and V is TRBV6-5, with D possibly being TRBD1 (5 bases). The CDR3 sequence is 15 residues long. Trimming removed 6 bases at V and 0 bases at J, with 12 bases between. CDR1 is MNHEY and CDR2 is SVGAGI in the germline V gene. As DNA, the CDR3 is TGTGCCAGCAGCGCAGGGATCGCCTCTGGAAACACCATATATTTT. Encoded protein: CASSAGIASGNTIYF.

The chain couples TRBV5-1 to TRBJ1-5; D is undetermined. V lost 1 base to trimming and J lost 7 bases, with 15 bases between them. Germline CDR1 reads SGHRS; CDR2 reads YFSETQ. The CDR3 has 15 residues. CDR3 in DNA: TGCGCCAGCAGCTTGCCCAGGTTCCTTCGGCAGCCCCAGCATTTT. Protein product: CASSLPRFLRQPQHF.

This clone appeared many times. The gene calls are TRBV11-1 and TRBJ2-2, with 10 bases fitting TRBD2. Looked up from germline, CDR1 is SGHAT and CDR2 is FQDESV (reference sequence). The CDR3 loop spans 17 amino acids. J gave up 4 bases and V 0 bases, and 5 bases lay outside the gene matches. CDR3 DNA: TGTGCCAGCAGCTTAGCGCTAGCTAGCGGGAGCACCGGGGAGCTGTTTTTT. This encodes CASSLALASGSTGELFF.